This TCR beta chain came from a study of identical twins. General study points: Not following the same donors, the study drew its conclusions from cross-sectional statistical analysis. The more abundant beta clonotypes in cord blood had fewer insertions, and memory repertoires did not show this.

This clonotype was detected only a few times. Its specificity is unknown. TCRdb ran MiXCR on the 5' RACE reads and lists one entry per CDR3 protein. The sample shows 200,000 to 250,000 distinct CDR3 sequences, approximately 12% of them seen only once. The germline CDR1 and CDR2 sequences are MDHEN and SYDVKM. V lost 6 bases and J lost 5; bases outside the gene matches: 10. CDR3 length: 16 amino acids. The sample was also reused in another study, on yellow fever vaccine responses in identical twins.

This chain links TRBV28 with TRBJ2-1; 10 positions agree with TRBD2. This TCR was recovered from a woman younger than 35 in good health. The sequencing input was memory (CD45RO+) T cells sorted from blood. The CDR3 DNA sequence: TGTGCCAGCAGCCCCGCCGGGACTAGCGTGAACAATGAGCAGTTCTTC. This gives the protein CASSPAGTSVNNEQFF.